This T cell receptor beta chain was sequenced during a study of CXCR3-negative and CXCR3-positive naive CD8 T cells (dated by TCRdb to about 2019). Background on the whole study: In total, some 140 million TRB reads were obtained, which works out to roughly 1.5 +/- 0.3 million reads per library. The diversity and physicochemical repertoire analyses included about a dozen donors pooled from two independent experiments. TRBV-TRBJ cluster analysis included naive subsets from about five donors and memory cells from 3 donors.

Comment on this clonotype: The target of this receptor is not known.

On the study overall, not on this receptor specifically: Compared with CXCR3-negative naive cells, CXCR3-positive naive cells had TRB CDR3s with higher hydrophobicity (lower Kidera factor 4), lower energy, and higher strength and volume indices. CXCR3 expression partially decreased after cryopreservation, so most assays used freshly isolated PBMCs. Because surface CD5, which is linked to self-reactivity in mice, was comparable between the naive subsets, TCR interaction strength was also inferred from TRB CDR3 physicochemical properties. Repertoire diversity was comparably high in both naive subsets but much lower in memory CD8+ T cells. Naive CXCR3-negative and CXCR3-positive cells from the same donor showed similar TRBV-TRBJ usage, whereas memory cells showed distinct patterns.

The CDR3 holds 16 amino acids from the cysteine to the phenylalanine. Only the protein is available. The germline V gene specifies SGHVS as CDR1 and FQNEAQ as CDR2. Each CD8+ T cell subset was flow-sorted in triplicate, and 300,000 to 350,000 cells per subset were placed directly into RLT lysis buffer. To exclude memory contaminants, naive CD8+ T cells were stringently defined as CD45RO-CCR7+CD27+CD95-. Using standard density gradient centrifugation, peripheral blood mononuclear cells were isolated from buffy coats. Naive CXCR3-negative and CXCR3-positive CD8+ T cells were flow-sorted using a FACSAria III. An RNeasy Mini Kit was used to extract total RNA from the sorted cells. TCRdb records NextSeq 550 as the sequencer. The Human TCR Profiling Kit (MiLaboratory) was used to make UMI-labeled 5' RACE TRB cDNA libraries. The full amount of extracted RNA was used for cDNA synthesis, and the full amount of resulting cDNA was used for PCR amplification. The libraries were made side by side, with each library going through the same number of PCR cycles. Per the authors' processing: MIGEC and MiXCR extracted about 53,000 +/- 10,000 unique UMI-labeled TRB cDNA molecules per library, requiring at least two reads per UMI. An average of about 40,000 +/- 10,000 functional in-frame TRB CDR3 nucleotide clonotypes without stop codons was found per library. After downsampling to 5000 UMI-labeled TRB molecules per sample, diversity metrics, including normalized Shannon-Wiener and Chao1, were computed in VDJtools. For the central five CDR3 residues, VDJtools calculated physicochemical properties weighted by clonotype size, namely interaction energy, strength, volume and Kidera factor 4. TCRdb reprocessed the reads, and each CDR3 protein sequence is entered once, without DNA. These V and J calls originate from TCRdb's pipeline instead of the authors' own analysis. The table for this sample lists around 50,000 distinct CDR3 sequences. The ten largest clones add up to about 0.61% of the sample.

The sample taken for sequencing was naive CXCR3+ CD8+ T cells from blood. Explained via the paper, the cell subset or site label denotes: CD45RO-CCR7+CD27+CD95- naive CD8+ T cells expressing CXCR3 (TNR3+). The chain links TRBV7-8 with TRBJ1-1. The receptor's source is a human donor in good health. Some clones in this sample may be carry-over from other donors' samples. The CDR3 reads CASSPPSGDLHTEAFF.